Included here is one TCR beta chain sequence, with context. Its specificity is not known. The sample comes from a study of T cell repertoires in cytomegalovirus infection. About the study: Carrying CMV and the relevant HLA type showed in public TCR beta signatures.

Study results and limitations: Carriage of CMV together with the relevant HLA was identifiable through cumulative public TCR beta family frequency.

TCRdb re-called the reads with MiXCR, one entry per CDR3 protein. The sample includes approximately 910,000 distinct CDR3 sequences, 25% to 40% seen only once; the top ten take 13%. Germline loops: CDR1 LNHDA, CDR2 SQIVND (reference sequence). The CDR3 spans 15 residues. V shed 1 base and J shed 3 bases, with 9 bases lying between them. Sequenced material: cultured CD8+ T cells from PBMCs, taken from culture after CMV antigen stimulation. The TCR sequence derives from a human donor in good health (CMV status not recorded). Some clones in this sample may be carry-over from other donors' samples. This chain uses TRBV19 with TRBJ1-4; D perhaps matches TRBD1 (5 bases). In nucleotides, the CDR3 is TGTGCCAGTAGTATAGTAGGGACCTCTAATGAAAAACTGTTTTTT. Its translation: CASSIVGTSNEKLFF. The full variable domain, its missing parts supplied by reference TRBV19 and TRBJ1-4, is DGGITQSPKYLFRKEGQNVTLSCEQNLNHDAMYWYRQDPGQGLRLIYYSQIVNDFQKGDIAEGYSVSREKKESFPLTVTSAQKNPTAFYLCASSIVGTSNEKLFFGSGTQLSVL.